A single sample is the source of the 18 T cell receptor beta chains below, sequenced in a study of T cells in localized non-small cell lung cancer. The repertoire was sequenced with immunoSEQ multiplex PCR; TCRdb's copy has only in-frame clones and lacks some. Of 30,000 to 45,000 clones in the sample, 70% to 90% are singletons; the top ten hold about 7%. The source material was peripheral blood, sampled before any cancer treatment. The origin of the receptors is a woman aged 35 to 75 with stage I lung adenocarcinoma.

V and J are TRBV4-1 and TRBJ1-2; 12 nucleotides match TRBD1. Germline trimming cut 2 bases from V and 8 bases from J; bases unmatched to any gene: 6. The CDR3 covers 15 residues. Germline V gene sequence: CDR1 MGHRA, CDR2 YSYEKL. CDR3 loop: CASSQPGQGARGYTF. As DNA, the CDR3 is TGCGCCAGCAGCCAACCGGGACAGGGGGCTAGAGGCTACACCTTC.

This chain links TRBV9 with TRBJ2-1; D is undetermined. Trimming cost V 0 bases and J 9 bases, with 13 bases left between them. The germline V gene has CDR1 SGDLS and CDR2 YYNGEE. The CDR3 sequence is 14 residues long. The CDR3: CASSVVGESGEQFF. CDR3 bases: TGTGCCAGCAGCGTAGTAGGAGAGTCTGGTGAGCAGTTCTTC.

The chain joins TRBV27 to TRBJ2-6, with D perhaps TRBD1 (6 bases). The CDR3 contains 18 residues. V was pared by 4 bases and J by 0 bases, with 16 bases between. Germline CDR1 and CDR2: MNHEY and SMNVEV (reference sequence). The CDR3 sequence: CASSYLYRESSGANVLTF. The CDR3 bases are TGTGCCAGCAGTTATTTGTACAGGGAAAGCTCTGGGGCCAACGTCCTGACTTTC.

V and J are TRBV11-2 and TRBJ2-1; a possible D gene is TRBD2 (6 bases). Per germline, CDR1 SGHAT and CDR2 FQNNGV. The V end lost 1 base, the J end lost 9 bases, and 10 bases lay between the germline ends. The CDR3 is 13 residues long. CDR3 amino acids: CASSLARGGEQFF. CDR3 DNA sequence: TGTGCCAGCAGCTTAGCACGGGGAGGTGAGCAGTTCTTC.

This rearrangement joins TRBV7-9 to TRBJ2-6, with D hard to call. This CDR3 spans 14 amino acids. CDR1 is SEHNR, CDR2 FQNEAQ, per germline (reference sequence). V was trimmed by 3 bases and J by 1 base, leaving 4 bases between them. CDR3 nucleotides: TGTGCCAGCAGCTTCAGTTCTGGGGCCAACGTCCTGACTTTC. Its translation is CASSFSSGANVLTF.

V and J are TRBV11-1 and TRBJ2-7; possibly TRBD1 for D (6 bases). The CDR3 loop spans 16 amino acids. Trimming pared 5 bases from V and 0 bases from J, leaving 17 bases between. Germline assignment: CDR1 SGHAT and CDR2 FQDESV (reference sequence). This CDR3 reads CASSRAGTISSYEQYF. The DNA of the CDR3 is TGTGCCAGCAGCAGGGCCGGGACAATTAGCTCCTACGAGCAGTACTTC.

The rearrangement uses TRBV5-1 and TRBJ2-3; D may be TRBD1 or TRBD2 (6 bases each). Germline lookup yields CDR1 SGHRS and CDR2 YFSETQ. This CDR3 has 13 amino acids. The V gene lost 6 bases and the J gene lost 4 bases, with 12 bases spanning the gap. The CDR3 region has the DNA TGCGCCAGCACATCGGAGGGGGCAGATACGCAGTATTTT. It codes for CASTSEGADTQYF.

The chain couples TRBV5-1 to TRBJ1-2; 7 bases are a match to TRBD1. Per germline, CDR1 SGHRS and CDR2 YFSETQ. The length of the CDR3 is 14 residues. V was pared by 4 bases and J by 4 bases, with 7 bases of the junction left unmatched. The CDR3 loop is CASSPQGVTYGYTF. CDR3 DNA: TGCGCCAGCAGCCCGCAGGGGGTCACCTATGGCTACACCTTC.

This chain links TRBV11-2 with TRBJ2-2; D might be TRBD2 (5 bases). Germline V gives CDR1 SGHAT, CDR2 FQNNGV. CDR3 length equals 15 residues. Trimming took off 3 bases at V and 6 bases at J, with 14 bases between the two ends. CDR3 coding DNA: TGTGCCAGCAGCTTGTATCGGGAAGCGGCCGGGGAGCTGTTTTTT. Protein product: CASSLYREAAGELFF.

The V gene is TRBV14, the J gene TRBJ2-3; D gene ambiguous. Germline V gene sequence: CDR1 SGHDN, CDR2 FVKESK. V dropped 5 bases and J dropped 4 bases, with 10 bases sitting between them. The CDR3 sequence is 13 residues long. The CDR3 region has the DNA TGTGCCAGCAGCTACGACCCAGCAGATACGCAGTATTTT. It is translated as CASSYDPADTQYF.

The rearrangement links TRBV6-5 to TRBJ2-5; D is unresolved. Germline V gene lookup returns CDR1 MNHEY and CDR2 SVGAGI. This CDR3 spans 12 amino acids. V was trimmed by 4 bases and J by 4 bases, leaving 7 bases between them. CDR3 in amino acids: CASSSLGETQYF. Written as DNA, the CDR3 is TGTGCCAGCAGTTCGTTAGGAGAGACCCAGTACTTC.

This chain links TRBV5-1 with TRBJ2-7; 8 nucleotides align to TRBD2. The J segment lost 3 bases and the V segment lost 0 bases, leaving 17 bases of the junction unmatched. This CDR3 has 19 amino acids. The germline gives CDR1 SGHRS, CDR2 YFSETQ. CDR3 bases: TGCGCCAGCAGCTTGGCCCCCCGGGGGGGAAGGGTTTTTTACTACGAGCAGTACTTC. Translation gives CASSLAPRGGRVFYYEQYF.

This clone was observed a single time. The chain combines TRBV5-1 with TRBJ2-7; 8 nucleotides match TRBD1. J lost 9 bases, V lost 4 bases, and 15 bases had no gene match. The CDR3 extends over 15 amino acids. The germline CDR1 and CDR2 sequences are SGHRS and YFSETQ. CDR3 region: CASSQGTGGLMGQYF. The DNA for the CDR3 is TGCGCCAGCAGCCAAGGGACAGGTGGACTCATGGGGCAGTACTTC.

The rearrangement uses TRBV13 and TRBJ2-3, with TRBD1 identical over 9 bases. Germline V gene sequence: CDR1 PRHDT, CDR2 FYEKMQ (reference sequence). The CDR3 consists of 15 residues. V was clipped by 1 base and J by 2 bases; unmatched bases: 1. CDR3 in DNA: TGTGCCAGCAGCTTAGACAGGGGGCCCACAGATACGCAGTATTTT. Translating gives CASSLDRGPTDTQYF.

The chain carries TRBV5-6 and TRBJ2-3; D remains unclear. The germline gives CDR1 SGHDT, CDR2 YYEEEE. This CDR3 is 11 amino acids long. V lost 4 bases, J lost 3 bases, and 3 bases lay in between. The CDR3 region is CASSRTDTQYF. The CDR3 nucleotides are TGTGCCAGCAGCCGTACAGATACGCAGTATTTT.

This clone was observed a handful of times. The chain carries TRBV6-1 and TRBJ1-6; D might be TRBD1 (5 bases). V was shortened by 4 bases and J by 5 bases, with 9 bases between the two germline ends. The CDR3 consists of 14 residues. The germline V gene encodes CDR1 MNHNS and CDR2 SASEGT. CDR3 in amino acids: CASSARADNSPLHF. The CDR3 DNA follows: TGTGCCAGCAGTGCCAGGGCTGATAATTCACCCCTCCACTTT.

The chain recombines TRBV19 with TRBJ1-2; D remains ambiguous. V was trimmed by 9 bases and J by 0 bases, leaving 23 bases between them. The germline V gene has CDR1 LNHDA and CDR2 SQIVND (reference sequence). The CDR3 totals 17 residues. As DNA, the CDR3 is TGTGCCAGCACCCGACTGGGCCCAACTAGTCCTAACTATGGCTACACCTTC. This codes for CASTRLGPTSPNYGYTF. Using reference TRBV19 and TRBJ1-2 for the parts outside the CDR3, the full variable domain is DGGITQSPKYLFRKEGQNVTLSCEQNLNHDAMYWYRQDPGQGLRLIYYSQIVNDFQKGDIAEGYSVSREKKESFPLTVTSAQKNPTAFYLCASTRLGPTSPNYGYTFGSGTRLTVV.

The chain uses TRBV25-1 and TRBJ1-1; D uncertain. Per the germline V gene, CDR1 is MGHDK and CDR2 is SYGVNS. Trimming took 7 bases from V and 1 from J, leaving 16 bases between them. The CDR3 runs 15 residues. As DNA, the CDR3 is TGTGCCAGCACTCCCTTTCGCAGCGAGAACACTGAAGCTTTCTTT. Translated: CASTPFRSENTEAFF.